These 4 T cell receptor beta chains were sequenced from one sample in a study of T-cell reconstitution after alpha-beta-depleted transplantation in children. TCRbeta library construction was performed incorporating unique molecular identifiers. TCRdb re-called the PCR reads through MiXCR, storing one row per CDR3 protein. The sample records around 500,000 distinct CDR3 sequences, more than 20% being singletons. The specimen comprised PBMCs, mostly from graft donor cells, sampled 360 days after TCRalphabeta/CD19-depleted stem cell transplant. The receptor source for this set is a boy in the first two years of life who had a stem cell transplant for acute myeloid leukemia, so the T cells may come from the graft donor.

The gene calls are TRBV20-1 and TRBJ2-2; D may be TRBD2 (6 bases). Germline V gene lookup returns CDR1 DFQATT and CDR2 SNEGSKA (reference sequence). The V and J ends lost 3 bases and 2 bases respectively, with 19 bases between them. The CDR3 totals 17 residues. CDR3 in amino acids: CSARPWLGGRNTGELFF. The CDR3 DNA reads TGCAGTGCTAGGCCTTGGCTTGGAGGGAGAAACACCGGGGAGCTGTTTTTT.

J is TRBJ2-1 and V is TRBV7-2; TRBD1 aligns across 9 bases. The CDR3 has 13 amino acids. Trimming at V came to 1 base and at J to 8 bases, leaving 0 bases not matched to a gene. Germline lookup yields CDR1 SGHTA and CDR2 FQGNSA. This CDR3 reads CASSLGDRDEQFF. CDR3 sequence (DNA): TGTGCCAGCAGCTTAGGGGACAGGGATGAGCAGTTCTTC.

The CDR3: CASSLLAGGEQYF. Here the CDR3 DNA reads TGTGCCAGCAGCCTCCTAGCGGGGGGGGAGCAGTACTTC. V usage is TRBV7-2 and J usage is TRBJ2-7; 12 nucleotides line up with TRBD2. The germline V gene encodes CDR1 SGHTA and CDR2 FQGNSA. The CDR3 extends over 13 amino acids. Unmatched junction bases numbered 3, after V lost 5 bases and J lost 7 bases. The full variable domain, with the rest looked up from reference TRBV7-2 and TRBJ2-7, is GAGVSQSPSNKVTEKGKDVELRCDPISGHTALYWYRQSLGQGLEFLIYFQGNSAPDKSGLPSDRFSAERTGGSVSTLTIQRTQQEDSAVYLCASSLLAGGEQYFGPGTRLTVT.

V is TRBV7-2 and J is TRBJ1-1; 7 nucleotides match TRBD1. The junction had 14 bases not matched to a gene; V was cut back by 7 bases and J by 6 bases. Germline V lookup: CDR1 SGHTA, CDR2 FQGNSA. This CDR3 contains 15 residues. In DNA, the CDR3 is TGTGCCAGCAACCTACCGGGACAGCGGGTCGCTGAAGCTTTCTTT. Translated, it gives CASNLPGQRVAEAFF.